The clone carrying this TCR beta chain was recorded only once. The sample is drawn from a study of blood T cell repertoires in COVID-19. Study-wide context: Acute-phase and convalescent COVID-19 samples originated in the United States, Italy and Spain. Sample material is recorded as cDNA or gDNA derived from T cells, B-cell-depleted T cells, or PBMCs.

Methods used by the authors: Reference gene primer amplification yielded estimated nucleated cell counts. Only in-frame clones appear in the TCRdb table, and some are missing; sequencing was by immunoSEQ multiplex PCR. V and J calls and clone size are given by that table; D and trimming were obtained from the DNA. This table holds around 80,000 clones, roughly 80% found once. The V end was cut by 3 bases, the J end by 4 bases, with 18 bases between. The germline V gene has CDR1 LNHDA and CDR2 SQIVND (reference sequence). This CDR3 spans 16 amino acids. The V gene is TRBV19, the J gene TRBJ1-1, with D possibly being TRBD1 (6 bases). The sequencing sample was made of peripheral blood. The clonotype originates from a woman aged 70-85 years with acute or convalescent COVID-19. CDR3 sequence reads: CASSMSGALGVTEAFF. The DNA of the CDR3 is TGTGCCAGTAGTATGTCAGGGGCCTTGGGAGTCACTGAAGCTTTCTTT.